The T cell receptor (beta chain) under discussion was sequenced for a study of T cells in Graves' hyperthyroidism and ophthalmopathy (dated by TCRdb to between 2018 and 2021). Regarding the research as a whole: Peripheral blood was sampled at the time of initial diagnosis, prior to any treatment. A discovery cohort of approximately 100 patients, about 40 with Graves' ophthalmopathy and approximately 57 with stable Graves' hyperthyroidism, was used to find distinguishing TCR V-J signatures. Prospective prediction of ophthalmopathy was tested in an independent validation cohort consisting of 18 hyperthyroidism patients and around 17 patients who later progressed to ophthalmopathy. The 95 to 100 discovery patients were randomly divided into training and test sets at a 7:3 ratio. In several Graves' hyperthyroidism patients, the study also compared T-cell repertoires from thyroid tissue with T-cell repertoires from blood. After sampling, hyperthyroidism patients received methimazole starting at 30 mg daily, and ophthalmopathy patients received high-dose intravenous methylprednisolone. TCR Vbeta CDR3 sequencing of 130 to 150 peripheral blood samples (about 45 ophthalmopathy, approximately 80 hyperthyroidism and approximately 17 progressor patients) is reported in the paper.

Stable Graves' hyperthyroidism was defined as no progression to ophthalmopathy during 18 months of follow-up. Hyperthyroidism patients were aged 18 to 65 years and newly diagnosed, with disease duration of less than 2 months. Exclusion was applied to patients with uncontrolled infections, other autoimmune diseases, pregnancy or lactation. Diagnoses relied on clinical symptoms, serum thyroxine and TRAb, thyroid ultrasound and orbital computed tomography. PBMCs were separated from approximately 9.9 ml of fresh peripheral blood using Ficoll-Paque density gradient centrifugation. Total RNA was extracted using Trizol reagent, and RNA quality was assessed on an Agilent 2100 Bioanalyzer. Only a few counts were recorded for this clonotype. Its antigen has not been determined. No base-level quality is on record; no much larger clone is a single base apart. The TCR beta CDR3 regions were amplified from the RNA transcripts. A first-round RT-PCR of the TCR CDR3 used the HTBI primer set with the Qiagen OneStep RT-PCR kit. Libraries were constructed in a second round of multiplex PCR, after which size selection and purification were carried out. Paired-end sequencing of the libraries was performed with 100 bp reads on an Illumina HiSeq2000. In the source study's methods: SOAPnuke was used to process the raw data, removing reads that contained adapters or uncalled bases, had a mean Phred below 15, or lacked an exact match to the constant primer or identifier. COPE v1.2.5 was used to merge high-quality paired reads, and clonotypes were defined as unique nucleotide sequences. MiTCR v1.1 was used to align clonotypes to the IMGT TRBV, TRBD and TRBJ reference segments. The analysis was restricted to V-J combinations with a frequency above 0.0001, which together covered 99.2% of the repertoires. The TCS score was defined as the ratio of F50 (clonal expansion) to E x V (chaos), calculated using BLOSUM62-based TCRdist between CDR3 peptides within each V-J. Welch's t-statistics and random forest reduced several hundred V-J features to some 14, which were used in a naive Bayes classifier (R e1071). TCRdb reworked the public reads: Q25 trimming with fastp, MiXCR clone assembly, productive beta chains retained. Rows are combined by CDR3 protein, so each entry shows the most common genes and DNA. The V and J calls and clone size are TCRdb's, not the authors'. The table for this sample lists about 400,000 distinct CDR3 sequences; 13% of them were counted only once. Around a tenth of the sample comes from the top ten.

Broad study findings and their caveats: Sample size was not statistically predetermined, and blinding of investigators to group allocation was not performed. In validation, the model predicted progression to ophthalmopathy a median of around 6.5 months before onset, with around 70% sensitivity and almost 75% specificity. A model built on a 13 V-J signature distinguished ophthalmopathy from stable hyperthyroidism, reaching about 89% sensitivity and about 81% specificity in cross-validation and 80%/75% in testing. Most expanded thyroid clonotypes (frequency above 0.001) were also detected in blood, a finding suggesting that blood repertoires may reflect thyroid immune responses.

Cut back by 2 bases and 0 bases, the V and J ends lie 8 bases apart. The germline V gene provides CDR1 SGHTA and CDR2 FQGNSA. From cysteine to phenylalanine, the CDR3 is 16 amino acids long. This entry keeps only the CDR3 DNA: 48 bases, framed from base 1. The chain was built from TRBV7-2 and TRBJ2-6; the D gene cannot be named for sure. The specimen was blood. This sequence was found in a woman in her late teens or twenties with Graves' hyperthyroidism. Here the CDR3 is given as CASSLYWPSGANVLTF. The DNA sequence is TGTGCCAGCAGCTTATACTGGCCCTCTGGGGCCAACGTCCTGACTTTC.